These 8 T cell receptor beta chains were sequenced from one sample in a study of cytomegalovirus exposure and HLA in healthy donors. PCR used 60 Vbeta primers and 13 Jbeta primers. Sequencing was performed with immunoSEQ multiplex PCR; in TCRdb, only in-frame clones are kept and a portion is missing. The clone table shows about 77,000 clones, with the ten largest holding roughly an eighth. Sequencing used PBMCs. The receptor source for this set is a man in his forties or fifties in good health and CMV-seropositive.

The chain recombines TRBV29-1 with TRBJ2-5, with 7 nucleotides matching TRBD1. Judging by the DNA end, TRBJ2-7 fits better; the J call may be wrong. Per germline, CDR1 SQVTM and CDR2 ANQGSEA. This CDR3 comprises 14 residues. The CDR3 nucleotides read TGCAGCGTTTCCGGACAGGTGTCATCCTACGAGCAGTACTTC. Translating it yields CSVSGQVSSYEQYF.

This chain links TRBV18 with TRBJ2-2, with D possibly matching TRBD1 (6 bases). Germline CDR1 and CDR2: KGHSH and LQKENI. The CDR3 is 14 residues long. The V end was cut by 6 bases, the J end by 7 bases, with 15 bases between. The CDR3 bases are TGTGCCAGCTCGCCTTGGGGGCCGGTCGGGGAGCTGTTTTTT. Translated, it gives CASSPWGPVGELFF.

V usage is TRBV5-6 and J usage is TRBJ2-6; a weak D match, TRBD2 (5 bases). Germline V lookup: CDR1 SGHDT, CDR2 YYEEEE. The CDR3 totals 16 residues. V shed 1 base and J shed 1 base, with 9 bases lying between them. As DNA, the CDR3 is TGTGCCAGCAGCTTGAGTCCGGGATCTGGGGCCAACGTCCTGACTTTC. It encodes CASSLSPGSGANVLTF.

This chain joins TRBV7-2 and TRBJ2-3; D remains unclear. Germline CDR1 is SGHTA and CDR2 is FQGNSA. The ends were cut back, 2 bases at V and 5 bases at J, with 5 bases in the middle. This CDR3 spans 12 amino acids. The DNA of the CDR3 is TGTGCCAGCAGCTTATCCAGAGATACGCAGTATTTT. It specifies CASSLSRDTQYF.

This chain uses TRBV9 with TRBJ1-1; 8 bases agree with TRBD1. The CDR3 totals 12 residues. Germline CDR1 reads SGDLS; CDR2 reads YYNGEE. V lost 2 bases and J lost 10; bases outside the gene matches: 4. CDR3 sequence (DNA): TGTGCCAGCAGCGTCGGACAGGGTAGAGCTTTCTTT. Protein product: CASSVGQGRAFF.

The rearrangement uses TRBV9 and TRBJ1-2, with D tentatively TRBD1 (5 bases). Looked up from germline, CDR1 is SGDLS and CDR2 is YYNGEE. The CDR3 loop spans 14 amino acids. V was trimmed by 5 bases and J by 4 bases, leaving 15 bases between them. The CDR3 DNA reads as TGTGCCAGCAGTTCTCTAGGGGTGGGCTATGGCTACACCTTC. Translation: CASSSLGVGYGYTF.

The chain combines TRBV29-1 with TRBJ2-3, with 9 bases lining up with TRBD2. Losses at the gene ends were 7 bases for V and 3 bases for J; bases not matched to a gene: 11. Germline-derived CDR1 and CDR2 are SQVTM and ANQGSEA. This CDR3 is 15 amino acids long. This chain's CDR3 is CSGARTSAMTDTQYF. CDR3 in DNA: TGCAGCGGGGCCCGGACTAGCGCCATGACAGATACGCAGTATTTT.

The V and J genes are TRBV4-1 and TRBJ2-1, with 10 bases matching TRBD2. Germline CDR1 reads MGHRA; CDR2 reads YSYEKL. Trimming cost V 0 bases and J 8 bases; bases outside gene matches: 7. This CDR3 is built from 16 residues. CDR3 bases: TGCGCCAGCAGCCAAGAGGCGGCTAGCGGGGGCGATGAGCAGTTCTTC. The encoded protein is CASSQEAASGGDEQFF.